This T cell receptor beta chain was sequenced during a study of T cell responses to AZD1222 COVID-19 vaccine. Comment on this clone: Its antigen is undetermined.

Overall study results and limits: It was only after the peak T cell response that any repertoires were sampled. In a largely white British group with more females than males, clonal diversity was possibly underestimated.

This table comes from immunoSEQ multiplex PCR, and its TCRdb copy is limited to in-frame clones, with some not included. The table includes 200,000 or so clones, 75% to 90% detected once. CDR3 size: 12 residues. From germline, CDR1 is MDHEN and CDR2 SYDVKM. The V gene lost 8 bases and the J gene lost 8 bases, with 12 bases spanning the gap. Source: peripheral blood, taken on day 0 of MenACWY control vaccination. This receptor was taken from an adult in good health. This chain links TRBV28 with TRBJ1-4, with D hard to call. CDR3 coding DNA: TGTGCCAGCGGGGAAAGCGGGGAAAAACTGTTTTTT. Protein sequence: CASGESGEKLFF.